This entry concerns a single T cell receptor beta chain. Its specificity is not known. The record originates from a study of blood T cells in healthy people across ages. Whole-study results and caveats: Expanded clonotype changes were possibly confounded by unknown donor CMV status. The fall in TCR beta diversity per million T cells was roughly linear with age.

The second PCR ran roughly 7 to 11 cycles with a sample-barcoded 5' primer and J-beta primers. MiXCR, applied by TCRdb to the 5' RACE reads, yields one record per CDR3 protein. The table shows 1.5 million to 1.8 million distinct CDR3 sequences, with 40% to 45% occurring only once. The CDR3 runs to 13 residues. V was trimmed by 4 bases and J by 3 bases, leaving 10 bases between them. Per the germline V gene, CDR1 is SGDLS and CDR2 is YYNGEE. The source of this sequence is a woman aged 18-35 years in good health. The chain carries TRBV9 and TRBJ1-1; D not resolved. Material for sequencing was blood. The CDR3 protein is CASSLHADTEAFF. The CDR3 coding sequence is TGTGCCAGCAGCCTCCATGCGGACACTGAAGCTTTCTTT.